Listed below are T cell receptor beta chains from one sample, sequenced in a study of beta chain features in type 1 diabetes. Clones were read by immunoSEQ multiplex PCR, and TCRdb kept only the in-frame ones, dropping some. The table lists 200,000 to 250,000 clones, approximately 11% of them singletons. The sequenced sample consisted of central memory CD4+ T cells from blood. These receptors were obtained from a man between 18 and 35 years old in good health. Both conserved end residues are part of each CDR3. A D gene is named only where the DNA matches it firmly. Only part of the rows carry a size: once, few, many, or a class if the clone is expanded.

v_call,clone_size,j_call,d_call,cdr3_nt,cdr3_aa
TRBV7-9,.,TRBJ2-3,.,TGTGCCACCAGTTGGGTTGGCACAGATACGCAGTATTTT,CATSWVGTDTQYF
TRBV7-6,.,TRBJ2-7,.,TGTGCCAGCAGCTTAGGGACGGCCGAGCAGTACTTC,CASSLGTAEQYF
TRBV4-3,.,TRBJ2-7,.,TGCGCCAGCAGCCGATCCGCGACTACAACCTACTACGAGCAGTACTTC,CASSRSATTTYYEQYF
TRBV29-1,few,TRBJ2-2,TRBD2,TGCAGCGTCAGCGGGACTAGCGGGCGGAACACCGGGGAGCTGTTTTTT,CSVSGTSGRNTGELFF
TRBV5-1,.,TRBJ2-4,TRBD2,TGCGCCAGCAGCCCAGGGACTAGCGGGAGCTTTAGCATTCAGTACTTC,CASSPGTSGSFSIQYF
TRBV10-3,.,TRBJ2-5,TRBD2,TGTGCCATCAGCGGGGGACTAGGAGAAGAGACCCAGTACTTC,CAISGGLGEETQYF
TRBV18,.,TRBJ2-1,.,TGTGCCAGCTCACCGCTGGGGGGCGGAACGGGCGACAATGAGCAGTTCTTC,CASSPLGGGTGDNEQFF
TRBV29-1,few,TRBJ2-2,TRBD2,TGCAGTGGGAAGGTAGCGGGAGGCCCTGACACCGGGGAGCTGTTTTTT,CSGKVAGGPDTGELFF
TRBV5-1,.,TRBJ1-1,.,TGCGCCAGCAGCTTAAGTGGGACGAACACTGAAGCTTTCTTT,CASSLSGTNTEAFF
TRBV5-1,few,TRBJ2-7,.,TGCGCCAGCAGCGGCAGGGAATTCGCCGAGCAGTACTTC,CASSGREFAEQYF
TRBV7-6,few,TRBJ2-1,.,TGTGCCAGCAGCTTAAGCGATCCGGGCTCCTACAATGAGCAGTTCTTC,CASSLSDPGSYNEQFF
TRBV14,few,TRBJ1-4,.,TGTGCCAGCAGCCAGGTGTCTGTTGCGGCAAAACTGTTTTTT,CASSQVSVAAKLFF
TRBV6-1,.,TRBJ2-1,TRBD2,TGTGCCAGCACCCCGACTAGCAGAGACAATGAGCAGTTCTTC,CASTPTSRDNEQFF
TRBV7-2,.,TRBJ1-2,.,TGTGCCAGCAGAACCTTTCTGGGGAGCTATGGCTACACCTTC,CASRTFLGSYGYTF
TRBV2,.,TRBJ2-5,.,TGTGCCAGCAGTGACGAGGGACGGGGGCGGACCCAGTACTTC,CASSDEGRGRTQYF
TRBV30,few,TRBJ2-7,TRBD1,TGTGCCTGGAGTATTGGACAGGAGCTCTACGAGCAGTACTTC,CAWSIGQELYEQYF
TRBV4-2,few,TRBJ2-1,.,TGTGCCAGCAGCCCGGATTCTGGCTCCTACAATGAGCAGTTCTTC,CASSPDSGSYNEQFF
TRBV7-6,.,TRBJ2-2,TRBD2,TGTGCCAGCAGCTTTCCGAGCGGGAGGGGCACCGGGGAGCTGTTTTTT,CASSFPSGRGTGELFF
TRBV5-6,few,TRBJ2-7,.,TGTGCCAGCAGCCGCGGGACCTGGTCCTACGAGCAGTACTTC,CASSRGTWSYEQYF
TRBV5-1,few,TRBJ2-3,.,TGCGCCAGCAGCTTTGGGGCGGCAGATACGCAGTATTTT,CASSFGAADTQYF
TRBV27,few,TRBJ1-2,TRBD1,TGTGCCAGCAGCGCGACAGGGGAACGGAACTATGGCTACACCTTC,CASSATGERNYGYTF
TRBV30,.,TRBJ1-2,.,TGTGCCTGGACGTTACAGGGTGGTAACTATGGCTACACCTTC,CAWTLQGGNYGYTF
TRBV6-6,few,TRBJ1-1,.,TGTGCCACCGTAGTCGGGACATCGAACACTGAAGCTTTCTTT,CATVVGTSNTEAFF